The 19 T cell receptor beta chains given below trace back to one sample, sequenced in a study of CD8 T cells in Susac syndrome. The RNA, about 0.5 to 1 ug, was put through reverse transcription using random hexamers. MiXCR was run by TCRdb on the immunoSEQ multiplex PCR reads, yielding one entry per CDR3 protein. The sample comprises over 95,000 distinct CDR3 sequences, under 95% of which are singletons, and roughly 0.12% rests with the top ten. Material: CD8+ T cells from PBMCs. These receptors originate from a human donor in good health.

This chain joins TRBV11-3 and TRBJ2-2; 9 positions agree with TRBD1. J lost 11 bases, V lost 5 bases, and 12 bases had no gene match. Germline loops: CDR1 SGHNT, CDR2 YENEEA. CDR3 size: 15 residues. CDR3: CASSPGTGRSDELFF. CDR3 coding DNA: TGTGCCAGCAGCCCAGGGACAGGGAGGAGTGATGAGCTGTTTTTT.

The chain carries TRBV29-1 and TRBJ2-3; 9 bases align to TRBD2. Germline V gives CDR1 SQVTM, CDR2 ANQGSEA. The CDR3 extends over 13 amino acids. CDR3 sequence: CGTLAGVADTQYF. CDR3 nucleotides: TGCGGCACTTTAGCGGGAGTAGCAGATACGCAGTATTTT.

This clonotype was counted a single time. The V gene is TRBV5-6, the J gene TRBJ2-5; TRBD2 matches at 13 bases. Per the germline V gene, CDR1 is SGHDT and CDR2 is YYEEEE. This CDR3 region has 16 residues. V lost 5 bases to trimming and J lost 5 bases; unmatched junction nucleotides: 9. The CDR3 DNA reads as TGTGCCAGCAGTTTTGGGACTAGCGGGGCGTGGGAGACCCAGTACTTC. It codes for CASSFGTSGAWETQYF.

V gene TRBV27 combines with J gene TRBJ1-1, with D possibly TRBD1 on 5 matching bases. Trimming removed 2 bases from V and 4 bases from J, with 11 bases in between. CDR1 is MNHEY and CDR2 is SMNVEV in the germline V gene (reference sequence). This CDR3 has 14 amino acids. For the CDR3, the DNA is TGTGCCAGCAGTTTAGGCGGGGGGGTCACTGAAGCTTTCTTT. This encodes CASSLGGGVTEAFF.

The rearrangement uses TRBV12-3 or TRBV12-4 and TRBJ2-1; D is unresolved. This CDR3 contains 12 residues. Trimming removed 4 bases at V and 15 bases at J, with 16 bases between. The CDR3 DNA sequence: TGTGCCAGCAGTTCTCGTGCAATTCCCTGGTTCTTC. It encodes CASSSRAIPWFF.

The gene calls are TRBV10-3 and TRBJ1-2; 10 bases align to TRBD1. This CDR3 region has 16 residues. V lost 2 bases and J lost 7; bases outside the gene matches: 10. Germline CDR1 ENHRY, CDR2 SYGVKD. The CDR3 DNA sequence: TGTGCCATCAGTGAGAGAGGACAGGGGGAGATTTTTGGCTACACCTTC. Translation: CAISERGQGEIFGYTF.

CDR3 nucleotides: TGTGCCAGCAGTTTATCGAAGGTAGCGGGAGGGTCCTACGAGCAGTACTTC. Protein sequence: CASSLSKVAGGSYEQYF. The gene calls are TRBV27 and TRBJ2-7; 11 bases match TRBD2. Germline lookup yields CDR1 MNHEY and CDR2 SMNVEV (reference sequence). With V trimmed by 0 bases and J by 1 base, 5 bases remained unmatched. The CDR3 sequence is 17 residues long.

The chain is built from TRBV4-3 and TRBJ1-2; the D is unclear. Trimming cost V 1 base and J 0 bases, with 9 bases left between them. The CDR3 is 15 amino acids. CDR1 and CDR2 (germline): LGHNA, YSLEER. The CDR3 bases are TGCGCCAGCAGCCAAGGGGTTTCAGCTAACTATGGCTACACCTTC. It is translated as CASSQGVSANYGYTF.

This clonotype was detected only once. The genes are TRBV12-3 or TRBV12-4 and TRBJ2-5; 7 nucleotides align to TRBD2. Trimming cost V 3 bases and J 3 bases; bases outside gene matches: 7. This CDR3 spans 15 amino acids. The CDR3 protein is CASSLSPSGKETQYF. Written as DNA, the CDR3 is TGTGCCAGCAGTTTGTCCCCTAGCGGAAAAGAGACCCAGTACTTC.

The rearrangement joins TRBV3-1 to TRBJ1-3, with D hard to call. CDR1 LGHDT and CDR2 YNNKEL come from the germline V gene (reference sequence). The CDR3 spans 13 residues. V was shortened by 4 bases and J by 4 bases, with 8 bases between the two germline ends. The CDR3: CASSPVQGNTIYF. The CDR3 DNA reads TGTGCCAGCAGCCCGGTCCAGGGAAACACCATATATTTT.

The genes are TRBV19 and TRBJ2-7; D is ambiguous. CDR3 size: 14 residues. V dropped 5 bases and J dropped 0 bases, with 11 bases sitting between them. Germline-derived CDR1 and CDR2 are LNHDA and SQIVND (reference sequence). CDR3 DNA: TGTGCCAGTAGTTCGTCTGGAAGCTCCTACGAGCAGTACTTC. Amino acid sequence: CASSSSGSSYEQYF.

This chain uses TRBV6-5 with TRBJ1-6; D is uncertain. V was pared by 0 bases and J by 8 bases, with 5 bases between. Germline V gene data show CDR1 as MNHEY and CDR2 as SVGAGI. This CDR3 is built from 13 residues. DNA of the CDR3: TGTGCCAGCAGTTACTCGTACGATTCACCCCTCCACTTT. Residues: CASSYSYDSPLHF.

The chain uses TRBV2 and TRBJ2-5; D might be TRBD1 or TRBD2, each matching 5 bases. Trimming left V 5 bases short and J 5 bases short, with 12 bases between. The CDR3 contains 13 residues. Per the germline V gene, CDR1 is SNHLY and CDR2 is FYNNEI. In DNA form, the CDR3 reads TGTGCCAGCAGTCTTGGGGGTTGGGAGACCCAGTACTTC. Its translation is CASSLGGWETQYF.

This chain links TRBV19 with TRBJ2-5; D perhaps matches TRBD1 (7 bases). CDR3 size: 13 residues. Germline V gives CDR1 LNHDA, CDR2 SQIVND (reference sequence). Trimming took off 7 bases at V and 5 bases at J, with 14 bases between the two ends. The CDR3: CASTQGGKETQYF. The CDR3 DNA reads TGTGCCAGTACCCAGGGGGGAAAGGAGACCCAGTACTTC.

This chain connects TRBV9 to TRBJ2-7, with D hard to call. Germline V gives CDR1 SGDLS, CDR2 YYNGEE. Trimming stripped 0 bases from V and 0 bases from J, with 7 bases between. This CDR3 has 14 amino acids. The CDR3 loop reads CASSVAPASYEQYF. The CDR3 DNA reads as TGTGCCAGCAGCGTAGCCCCTGCCTCCTACGAGCAGTACTTC.

The chain is built from TRBV14 and TRBJ1-5, with no clear D. Germline V gives CDR1 SGHDN, CDR2 FVKESK. This CDR3 has 12 amino acids. V was shortened by 5 bases and J by 7 bases, with 9 bases between the two germline ends. The CDR3 DNA is TGTGCCAGCAGCAAGGAGCGGCAGCCCCAGCATTTT. Encoded protein: CASSKERQPQHF.

This clonotype has a handful of counts. The chain links TRBV5-1 to TRBJ2-5; 8 bases map to TRBD1. J gave up 6 bases and V 0 bases, and 10 bases lay outside the gene matches. CDR1 is SGHRS and CDR2 is YFSETQ in the germline V gene. The CDR3 extends over 16 amino acids. CDR3 region: CASSLDPPGQGKTQYF. CDR3 coding DNA: TGCGCCAGCAGCTTGGATCCCCCAGGACAGGGAAAGACCCAGTACTTC.

On this clonotype: Its ends do not fully match the called genes, so a read error is possible. The chain recombines TRBV5-6 with TRBJ2-2; weak D call: TRBD2 (5 bases). There are 15 residues in the CDR3. Germline V gives CDR1 SGHDT, CDR2 YYEEEE. The CDR3 nucleotides read TGTGCCAGCAGCTTGGACGGATTCGGCTACGGGGAGCTGTTATTT. Translating it yields CASSLDGFGYGELLF.

The V and J genes are TRBV15 and TRBJ2-1; TRBD2 is a possible D gene (5 bases). The CDR3 spans 16 residues. Germline-derived CDR1 and CDR2 are LNHNV and YYDKDF (reference sequence). Trimming took off 3 bases at V and 4 bases at J, with 16 bases between the two ends. In DNA form, the CDR3 reads TGTGCCACCAGCAGCCCTTCTGTTAAGCGGTACAATGAGCAGTTCTTC. As protein: CATSSPSVKRYNEQFF.